This T cell receptor (beta chain) was recovered during a study of molecular identifiers for immune sequencing clone quantification. On this clonotype: No conserved phenylalanine or tryptophan is present at the end of the CDR3, so a read error is the likely explanation.

TCRdb reprocessed the PCR reads via MiXCR and lists one record per CDR3 protein. The table lists fewer than 100,000 distinct CDR3 sequences, approximately 22% of them singletons, with about 0.95% in the top ten. Sequenced input: naive CD8+ T cells from blood, with Jurkat cell RNA spiked in. Subset given: FACS-sorted CD8+CD4-CCR7+CD45RA+ naive T cells. The sequence came from a human donor in good health. Some libraries in this study had Jurkat cell RNA spiked in.

The CDR3 DNA is TGCGCCAGCAGCTTGCTAGGAGGGGGGCTCGAGCAGTACCTC. Translated: CASSLLGGGLEQYL. The chain combines TRBV5-1 with TRBJ2-7; D may be TRBD1 or TRBD2 (6 bases each). Trimming left V 1 base short and J 6 bases short, with 14 bases between. CDR1 and CDR2 (germline): SGHRS, YFSETQ. The CDR3 runs 14 residues.